This T cell receptor beta chain derives from a study of blood T cells in healthy people across ages. The V gene end was trimmed by 4 bases and the J gene end by 6 bases; junction bases not matched to a gene: 4. CDR3 length: 14 residues. CDR1 is SGHRS, CDR2 YFSETQ, per germline. In its sample, this clonotype was seen a few times. The draw of peripheral blood yielded roughly 10 milliliters from each donor. Alongside a J-beta primer mix, a sample-barcoded 5' primer served in a second PCR lasting about 7 to 12 cycles. A template-switch adaptor with 12 random nucleotides tagged each cDNA molecule. MiXCR was run by TCRdb on the 5' RACE reads, yielding one entry per CDR3 protein. The sample yields about 570,000 distinct CDR3 sequences, 25% to 30% seen once.

Sequencing was done on a sample of blood. V gene TRBV5-1 combines with J gene TRBJ2-4; 10 nucleotides match TRBD2. This receptor was taken from a woman aged 70-85 years in good health. The CDR3 loop is CASSDQRGGNIQYF. In nucleotides, the CDR3 is TGCGCCAGCAGCGACCAGCGGGGGGGAAACATTCAGTACTTC.